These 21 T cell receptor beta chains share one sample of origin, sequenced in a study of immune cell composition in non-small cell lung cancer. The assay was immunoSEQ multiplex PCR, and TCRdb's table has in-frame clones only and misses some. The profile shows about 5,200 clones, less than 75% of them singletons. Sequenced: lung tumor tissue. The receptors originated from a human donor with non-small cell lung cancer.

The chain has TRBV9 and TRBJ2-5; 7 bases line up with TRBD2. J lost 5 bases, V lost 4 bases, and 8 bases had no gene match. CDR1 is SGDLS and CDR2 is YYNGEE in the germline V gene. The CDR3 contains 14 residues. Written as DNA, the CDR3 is TGTGCCAGCAGCCCTGGAACAGCGGGGGAGACCCAGTACTTC. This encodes CASSPGTAGETQYF.

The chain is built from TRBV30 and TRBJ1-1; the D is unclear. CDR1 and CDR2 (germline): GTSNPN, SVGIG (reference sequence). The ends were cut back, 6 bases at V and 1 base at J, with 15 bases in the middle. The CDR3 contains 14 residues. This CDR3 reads CACLGRHPNTEAFF. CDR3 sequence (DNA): TGTGCCTGCTTGGGGAGACACCCGAACACTGAAGCTTTCTTT.

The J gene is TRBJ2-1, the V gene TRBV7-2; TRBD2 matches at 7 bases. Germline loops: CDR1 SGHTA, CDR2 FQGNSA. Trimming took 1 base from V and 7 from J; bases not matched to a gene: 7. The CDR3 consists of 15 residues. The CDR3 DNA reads TGTGCCAGCAGCTTAGGGGCGGGACTAACGAATGAGCAGTTCTTC. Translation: CASSLGAGLTNEQFF. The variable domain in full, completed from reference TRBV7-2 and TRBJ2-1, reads GAGVSQSPSNKVTEKGKDVELRCDPISGHTALYWYRQSLGQGLEFLIYFQGNSAPDKSGLPSDRFSAERTGGSVSTLTIQRTQQEDSAVYLCASSLGAGLTNEQFFGPGTRLTVL.

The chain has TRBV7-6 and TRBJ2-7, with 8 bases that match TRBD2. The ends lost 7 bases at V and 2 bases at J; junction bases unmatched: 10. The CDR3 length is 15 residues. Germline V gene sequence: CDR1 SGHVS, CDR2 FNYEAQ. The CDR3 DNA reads TGTGCCAGCACCCCCACCAGCGGGAGAACCTACGAGCAGTACTTC. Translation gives CASTPTSGRTYEQYF.

The CDR3 coding sequence is TGTGCCAGCAGCGCGGGACAGCGAATAAGCGAGCAGTACTTC. This translates into CASSAGQRISEQYF. The gene calls are TRBV11-1 and TRBJ2-7; D is perhaps TRBD1 (7 bases). Trimming took off 5 bases at V and 6 bases at J, with 17 bases between the two ends. From germline, CDR1 is SGHAT and CDR2 FQDESV (reference sequence). The CDR3 totals 14 residues.

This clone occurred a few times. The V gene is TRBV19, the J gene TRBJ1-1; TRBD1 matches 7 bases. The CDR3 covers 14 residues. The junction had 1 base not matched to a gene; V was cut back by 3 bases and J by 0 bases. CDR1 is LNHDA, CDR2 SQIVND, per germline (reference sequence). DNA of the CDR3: TGTGCCAGTAGTATGGACAGGATGAACACTGAAGCTTTCTTT. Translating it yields CASSMDRMNTEAFF.

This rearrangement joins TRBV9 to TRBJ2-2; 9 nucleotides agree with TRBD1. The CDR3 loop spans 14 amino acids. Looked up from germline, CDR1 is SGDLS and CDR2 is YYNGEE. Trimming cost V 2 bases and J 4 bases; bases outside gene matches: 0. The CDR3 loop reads CASSVTGGTGELFF. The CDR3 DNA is TGTGCCAGCAGCGTGACAGGGGGCACCGGGGAGCTGTTTTTT.

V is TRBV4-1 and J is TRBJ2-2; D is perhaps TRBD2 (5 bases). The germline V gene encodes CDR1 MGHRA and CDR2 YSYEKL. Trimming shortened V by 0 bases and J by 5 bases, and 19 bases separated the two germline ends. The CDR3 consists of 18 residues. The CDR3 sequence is CASSQESVFSVATGELFF. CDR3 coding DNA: TGCGCCAGCAGCCAAGAGTCCGTATTTAGCGTAGCGACCGGGGAGCTGTTTTTT.

CDR3 in amino acids: CASSLWYGGSYNEQFF. For the CDR3, the DNA is TGTGCCAGCAGCTTGTGGTACGGCGGCTCCTACAATGAGCAGTTCTTC. This chain links TRBV5-6 with TRBJ2-1; D not certain. Trimming took 1 base from V and 0 from J, leaving 11 bases between them. Germline CDR1 and CDR2: SGHDT and YYEEEE. This CDR3 has 16 amino acids.

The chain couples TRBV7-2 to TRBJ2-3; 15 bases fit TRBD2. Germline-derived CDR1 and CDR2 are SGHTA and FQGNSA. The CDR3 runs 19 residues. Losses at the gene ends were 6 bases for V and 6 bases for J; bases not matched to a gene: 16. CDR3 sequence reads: CASRPPRGLAGGSFDTQYF. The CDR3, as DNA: TGTGCCAGCAGACCACCGCGGGGACTAGCGGGAGGAAGTTTCGATACGCAGTATTTT.

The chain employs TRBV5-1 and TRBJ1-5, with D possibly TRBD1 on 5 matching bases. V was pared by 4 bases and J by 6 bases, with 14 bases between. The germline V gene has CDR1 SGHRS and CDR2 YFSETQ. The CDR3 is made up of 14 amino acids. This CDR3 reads CASSPGGDSQPQHF. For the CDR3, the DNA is TGCGCCAGCAGCCCGGGGGGGGATAGTCAGCCCCAGCATTTT.

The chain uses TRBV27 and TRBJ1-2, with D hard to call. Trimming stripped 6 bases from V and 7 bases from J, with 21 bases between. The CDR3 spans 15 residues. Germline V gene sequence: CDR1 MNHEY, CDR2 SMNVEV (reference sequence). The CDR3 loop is CASSPRSVTTSGYTF. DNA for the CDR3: TGTGCCAGCAGCCCAAGGTCGGTAACTACAAGTGGCTACACCTTC.

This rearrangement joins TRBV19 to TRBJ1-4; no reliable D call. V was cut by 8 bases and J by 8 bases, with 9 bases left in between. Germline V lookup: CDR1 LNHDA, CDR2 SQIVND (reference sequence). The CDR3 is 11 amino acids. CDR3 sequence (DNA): TGTGCCAGTTCTGACTGGGAAAAACTGTTTTTT. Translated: CASSDWEKLFF.

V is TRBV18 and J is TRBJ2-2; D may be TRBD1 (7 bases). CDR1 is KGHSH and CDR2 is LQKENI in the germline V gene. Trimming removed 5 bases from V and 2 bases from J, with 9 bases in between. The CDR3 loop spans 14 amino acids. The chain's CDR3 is CASSGGGNTGELFF. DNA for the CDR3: TGTGCCAGCTCAGGAGGGGGCAACACCGGGGAGCTGTTTTTT.

The CDR3 here is CASSWMEGGELFF. The CDR3 DNA reads TGTGCCAGCAGCTGGATGGAGGGCGGAGAACTGTTTTTT. V gene TRBV7-2 combines with J gene TRBJ1-4, with D hard to call. Germline V gene sequence: CDR1 SGHTA, CDR2 FQGNSA. V was shortened by 4 bases and J by 12 bases, with 15 bases between the two germline ends. The CDR3 extends over 13 amino acids.

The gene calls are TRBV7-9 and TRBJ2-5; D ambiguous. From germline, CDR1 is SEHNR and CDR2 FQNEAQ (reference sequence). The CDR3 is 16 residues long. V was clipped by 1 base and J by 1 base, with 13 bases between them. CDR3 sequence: CASSLGAARPQETQYF. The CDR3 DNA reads TGTGCCAGCAGCTTAGGGGCAGCCCGACCCCAAGAGACCCAGTACTTC.

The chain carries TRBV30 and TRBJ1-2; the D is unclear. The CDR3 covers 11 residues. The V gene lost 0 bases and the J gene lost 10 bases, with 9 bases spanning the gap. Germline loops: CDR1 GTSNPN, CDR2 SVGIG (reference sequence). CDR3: CAWSVSGYYTF. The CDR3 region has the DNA TGTGCCTGGAGTGTGAGCGGATACTACACCTTC.

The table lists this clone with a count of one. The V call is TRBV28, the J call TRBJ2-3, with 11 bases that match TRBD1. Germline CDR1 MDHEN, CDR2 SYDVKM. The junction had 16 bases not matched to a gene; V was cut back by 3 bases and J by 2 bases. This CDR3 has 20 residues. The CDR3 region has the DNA TGTGCCAGCAGTTTGGGGCCGGACAGGGGGCGCGGGCAGGCCACAGATACGCAGTATTTT. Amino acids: CASSLGPDRGRGQATDTQYF. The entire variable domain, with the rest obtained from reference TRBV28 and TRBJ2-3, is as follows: DVKVTQSSRYLVKRTGEKVFLECVQDMDHENMFWYRQDPGLGLRLIYFSYDVKMKEKGDIPEGYSVSREKKERFSLILESASTNQTSMYLCASSLGPDRGRGQATDTQYFGPGTRLTVL.

CDR3 nucleotides: TGTGCCAGCAGACACCTGCTAGGGGGGGGAGAGACCCAGTACTTC. This encodes CASRHLLGGGETQYF. The chain carries TRBV28 and TRBJ2-5; a possible D gene is TRBD2 (7 bases). This CDR3 comprises 15 residues. CDR1 is MDHEN, CDR2 SYDVKM, per germline. With 6 bases removed from V and 4 bases from J, the gap between germline ends came to 18 bases.

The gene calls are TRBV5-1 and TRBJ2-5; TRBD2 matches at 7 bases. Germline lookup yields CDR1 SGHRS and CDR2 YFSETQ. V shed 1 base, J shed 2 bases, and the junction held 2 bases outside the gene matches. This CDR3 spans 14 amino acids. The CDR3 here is CASSLSSGQETQYF. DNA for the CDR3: TGCGCCAGCAGCTTGTCTAGCGGACAAGAGACCCAGTACTTC.

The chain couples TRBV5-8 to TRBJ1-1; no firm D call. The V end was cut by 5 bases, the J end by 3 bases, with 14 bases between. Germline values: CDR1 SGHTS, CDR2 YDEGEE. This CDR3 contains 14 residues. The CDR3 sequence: CASRQVAVYTEAFF. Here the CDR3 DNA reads TGTGCCAGCAGGCAAGTGGCAGTCTACACTGAAGCTTTCTTT.